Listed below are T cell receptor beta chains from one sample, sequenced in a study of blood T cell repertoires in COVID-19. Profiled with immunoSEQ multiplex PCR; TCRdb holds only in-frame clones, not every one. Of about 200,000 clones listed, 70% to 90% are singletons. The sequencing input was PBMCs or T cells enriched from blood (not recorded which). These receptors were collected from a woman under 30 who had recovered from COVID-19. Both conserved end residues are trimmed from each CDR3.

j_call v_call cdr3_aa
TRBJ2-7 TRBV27 ASSFGGALSYEQY
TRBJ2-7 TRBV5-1 ASSLRTGGNEQY
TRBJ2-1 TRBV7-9 ASSLLRGGDEQF
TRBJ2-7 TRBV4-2 ASGQGGNYEQY
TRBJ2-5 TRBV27 ASSLRGRGETQY
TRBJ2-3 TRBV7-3 ASSFGLRDTQY
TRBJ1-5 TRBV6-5 ARRGDRDQPQH
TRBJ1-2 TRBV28 ASSSPDRFYGYT
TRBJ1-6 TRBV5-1 ASSLGDTIYNSPLH
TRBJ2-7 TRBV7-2 ASSLATGSPYEQY
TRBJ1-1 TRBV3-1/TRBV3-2 ASSPTLTGKGAF
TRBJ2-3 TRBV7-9 ATSGTTSTDTQY
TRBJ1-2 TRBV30 AWSGVQGSQASYT
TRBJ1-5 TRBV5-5 ASSLYGTQPNQPQH
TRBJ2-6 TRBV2 ASIHRGRSGANVLT
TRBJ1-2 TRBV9 ASSPSGTVTSYYGYT
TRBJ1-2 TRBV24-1 ATSDRQYGYT
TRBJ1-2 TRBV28 ASSYTGPTGYGYT
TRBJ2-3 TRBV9 ASSPQTRDTQY
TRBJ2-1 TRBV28 ASSYSGLSNEQF
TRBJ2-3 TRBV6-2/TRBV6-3 ASSSGQGSTDTQY
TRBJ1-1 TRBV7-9 ASSLSRYSEAF
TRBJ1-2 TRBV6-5 ASSERVVGGYT
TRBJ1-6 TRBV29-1 SVTGREGSPLH
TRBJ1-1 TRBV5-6 ASSSPGVRTEAF
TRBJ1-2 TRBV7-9 ASSPPRLGDYGYT
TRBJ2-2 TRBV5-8 ASSLTGTVGRNTGELF
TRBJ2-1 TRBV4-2 ASSQDLRGGTYNEQF
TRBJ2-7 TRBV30 AWSYQVNYEQY
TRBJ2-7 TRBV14 ASSQTSTGPSSYEQY
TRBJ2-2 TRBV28 ASSPGHLGELF
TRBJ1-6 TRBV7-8 ASSLGLYNSPLH
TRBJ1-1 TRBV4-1 ASSQRGGEAF
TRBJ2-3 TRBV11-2 ASSGRGQGRTDTQY
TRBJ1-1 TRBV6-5 ASSYSLTGANEAF
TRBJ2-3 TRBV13 ASSLRSGADTQY
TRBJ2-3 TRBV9 ASSVGGGGTDTQY
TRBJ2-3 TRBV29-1 SVGRGASTDTQY
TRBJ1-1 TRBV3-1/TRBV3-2 ASSHSWGQGAEDTEAF
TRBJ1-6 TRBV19 ASKPGQGHSPLH
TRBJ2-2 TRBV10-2 ASSESAGGTGELF
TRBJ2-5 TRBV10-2 ASSEGLAGQETQY